Sequencing of this T cell receptor (beta chain) was carried out in a study of resident and recirculating memory T cells in vitiligo. Study at large: Samples were epidermis from two lesional and two nonlesional sites, plus PBMCs.

Produced via immunoSEQ multiplex PCR; TCRdb's table is partial and in-frame only. This table holds 75,000 to 95,000 clones, 92% found once. The study's findings and limits: Different lesions suggested infiltration by different T cell clones.

Patients' lesions had not changed for the previous 6 months. Patients who had received treatment within the previous three months were excluded. Worth noting for this clone: Its antigen remains unknown.

Trimming cost V 1 base and J 4 bases, with 20 bases left between them. The CDR3 is 18 residues long. Germline CDR1 SGHVS, CDR2 FNYEAQ. The chain combines TRBV7-6 with TRBJ2-1; D perhaps matches TRBD2 (6 bases). The origin of this receptor is a male donor with vitiligo. Specimen: blood. CDR3 bases: TGTGCCAGCAGCTTAGGGGGGGTCGGGCCAGGTATATACAATGAGCAGTTCTTC. Protein: CASSLGGVGPGIYNEQFF.